This T cell receptor (beta chain) was retrieved from a study of T-cell memory formation after mild COVID-19. Findings and caveats of the study: Of the contracting clones, CD4+ ones lay mainly in CM and EM, and CD8+ ones in EMRA.

The CDR3 is 15 residues long. CDR1 is LNHDA and CDR2 is SQIVND in the germline V gene (reference sequence). Trimming took 5 bases from V and 0 from J, leaving 13 bases between them. One entry per CDR3 protein, called by TCRdb with MiXCR from the 5' RACE reads. The sample comprises 410,000 or so distinct CDR3 sequences, roughly a quarter of which are singletons, and roughly 13% rests with the top ten. Turning to this clonotype: The antigen remains unidentified.

The TCR sequence derives from an adult woman who had mild COVID-19 (a few samples of this study predate the infection). Cell type and time point are not known. The material sequenced was PBMCs or a T cell subset sorted from them (not recorded which). The chain employs TRBV19 and TRBJ1-1; D might be TRBD1 (5 bases). The chain's CDR3 is CASSLRQPMNTEAFF. CDR3 nucleotides: TGTGCCAGTAGTCTAAGACAGCCCATGAACACTGAAGCTTTCTTT.